This TCR beta chain was found in a study of blood T cells in healthy people across ages. Researchers isolated at least 6 million PBMCs per sample. The CDR3 extends over 17 amino acids. CDR1 is MNHEY and CDR2 is SVGEGT in the germline V gene. Trimming at V came to 2 bases and at J to 2 bases, leaving 9 bases not matched to a gene. The sample holds a few counts of this clonotype. Its antigen is undetermined. Combining a sample-barcoded 5' primer with a J-beta primer mix, a second PCR ran for roughly 7 to 11 cycles. TCRdb re-called the 5' RACE reads through MiXCR, storing one row per CDR3 protein. The sample lists 700,000 to 850,000 distinct CDR3 sequences, about 53% occurring once. Study-wide results and limits: Long-lived donors exceeded aged donors in naive CD4+ cells and diversity. Estimated diversity that came from one million T cells was considered an underestimate.

Sequenced input: blood. V is TRBV6-2 or TRBV6-3 and J is TRBJ2-1, with 7 bases that match TRBD2. The origin of this receptor is a man aged 80 or over in good health. The CDR3: CASSYSSRENTYNEQFF. CDR3 bases: TGTGCCAGCAGTTACAGTTCGCGGGAGAACACCTACAATGAGCAGTTCTTC.